A selection of T cell receptor beta chains follows, all from one sample in a study of T cells in Graves' hyperthyroidism and ophthalmopathy. Each CDR3 protein is one row after TCRdb ran MiXCR on the multiplex PCR reads. This table holds 600,000 to 800,000 distinct CDR3 sequences, roughly 32% found once. The sample was blood. The source is a woman aged 40 to 55 with Graves' hyperthyroidism. The CDR3 runs from the conserved cysteine through the conserved F or W. Fields, in order: J gene, D gene, CDR3 length, clone size, V gene, CDR3 DNA, CDR3 protein. D genes are given only for firm matches. Size values are once, few and many counts, or a class for expanded clones, and some rows have none.

>TRBJ2-7|NA|13|many|TRBV2
TGTGCCAGCAGTCACACCAGGGGCCACGAGCAGTACTTC
CASSHTRGHEQYF
>TRBJ1-2|TRBD1|16|many|TRBV10-3
TGTGCCTCCCGTCTCGGGACAGGGGTACGAGAAACGGTTGGCACCTTC
CASRLGTGVRETVGTF
>TRBJ1-1|TRBD1|13|many|TRBV7-9
TGTGCCAGCAAGAGACAGGGGAACACTGAAGCTTTCTTT
CASKRQGNTEAFF
>TRBJ2-7|TRBD1|14|many|TRBV12-3/TRBV12-4
TGTGCCAGCAGTTCGACAGGGTTGGTCTACGAGCAGTACTTC
CASSSTGLVYEQYF
>TRBJ2-7|TRBD2|14|NA|TRBV20-1
TGCAGTGCCTTAGGGACTAGCGGGACCCAAGAGCAGTACTTC
CSALGTSGTQEQYF
>TRBJ1-5|NA|15|many|TRBV19
TGTGCCAGTAGTATAATGGGGGTAAGAAATCAGCCCCAGCATTTT
CASSIMGVRNQPQHF
>TRBJ1-3|TRBD1|16|many|TRBV5-1
TGCGCCAGCAGCATAGGACAGGGAAGCTCTGGAAACACCATATATTTT
CASSIGQGSSGNTIYF
>TRBJ1-2|TRBD1|13|few|TRBV14
TGTGCCAGCCGCCCGGGACAGAGCTATGGCTACACCTTC
CASRPGQSYGYTF
>TRBJ2-3|NA|15|NA|TRBV10-2
TGCGCCAGCAGTGAGTCGCGGAGAAGCACAGATACGCAGTATTTT
CASSESRRSTDTQYF
>TRBJ2-7|NA|13|NA|TRBV11-3
TGTGCCAGCAGCCTGGACACCCACTACGAGCAGTACTTC
CASSLDTHYEQYF
>TRBJ2-7|TRBD2|15|few|TRBV20-1
TGCAGTGCCCCCGGGGTAGCGGGAGGGCCCACCGAGCAGTACTTC
CSAPGVAGGPTEQYF
>TRBJ1-6|NA|14|few|TRBV20-1
TGCAGTGCCCTAAAAGGGGGGGCAGATTCACCCCTCCACTTT
CSALKGGADSPLHF
>TRBJ1-1|TRBD1|16|few|TRBV7-2
TGTGCCAGCAGCTCCCCCGGGACAGGGGAGAACACTGAAGCTTTCTTT
CASSSPGTGENTEAFF
>TRBJ1-6|NA|13|many|TRBV6-1
TGTGCCAGCAGTGAAACAAGGGGCTCACCCCTCCACTTT
CASSETRGSPLHF
>TRBJ1-2|TRBD1|13|many|TRBV29-1
TGCAGCGTTGAACTCCCCCTACAGGGGAAGAGGACCTTC
CSVELPLQGKRTF
>TRBJ2-5|TRBD1|15|NA|TRBV20-1
TGCAGTGCTAGCCCCTTAGGGACAGGGTTGGAGACCCAGTACTTC
CSASPLGTGLETQYF
>TRBJ1-1|NA|14|many|TRBV7-8
TGTGCCAGCAGCTTAGGACGAGGGAACACTGAAGCTTTCTTT
CASSLGRGNTEAFF
>TRBJ1-6|TRBD1|20|NA|TRBV4-3
TGCGCCAGCAGCCAACCCGATACTGGGACAGGCAAATCCTATAATTCACCCCTCCACTTT
CASSQPDTGTGKSYNSPLHF
>TRBJ1-4|NA|14|many|TRBV4-3
TGCGCCAGCAGCCAAGGACAGTTTAATGAAAAACTGTTTTTT
CASSQGQFNEKLFF
>TRBJ2-7|NA|14|NA|TRBV20-1
TGCAGTGCTAGGGGGACCTTTGTTAGAGACGAGCAGTACTTC
CSARGTFVRDEQYF
>TRBJ1-2|NA|14|many|TRBV7-2
TGTGCCAGCAGCCTGGGTGGGATCTCATATGGCTACACCTTC
CASSLGGISYGYTF
>TRBJ1-1|NA|14|NA|TRBV4-2
TGTGCCAGCAGCCAAGTCCTGCGGCTCACTGAAGCTTTCTTT
CASSQVLRLTEAFF
>TRBJ1-5|NA|14|many|TRBV12-3/TRBV12-4
TGTGCCACCTCGACGGGGGTCACGAATCAGCCCCAGCATTTT
CATSTGVTNQPQHF
>TRBJ1-3|NA|16|NA|TRBV20-1
TGCAGTGCTAGGAGGGGGACGGGGAGCTCTGGAAACACCATATATTTT
CSARRGTGSSGNTIYF
>TRBJ2-5|TRBD1|13|many|TRBV12-3/TRBV12-4
TGTGCCAGCAGTACAGGGGTACGAGAGACCCAGTACTTC
CASSTGVRETQYF
>TRBJ1-3|NA|15|NA|TRBV9
TGTGCCAGCAGCGATACAGGATTCCGTGGAAACACCATATATTTT
CASSDTGFRGNTIYF
>TRBJ1-1|NA|14|few|TRBV3-1
TGTGCCAGCAGCCGAGCCGGAGGGGGTACTGAAGCTTTCTTT
CASSRAGGGTEAFF
>TRBJ2-5|TRBD1|15|many|TRBV4-3
TGCGCCAGCAGCCAGGGTACAGGGGTCGGAGAGACCCAGTACTTC
CASSQGTGVGETQYF
>TRBJ2-5|NA|14|many|TRBV7-2
TGTGCCAGCAGCACTCCGGGGGCAGGCGAGACCCAGTACTTC
CASSTPGAGETQYF
>TRBJ2-7|TRBD2|15|NA|TRBV7-8
TGTGCCAGCAGCTTAGCGGGCGGGAGGTTCTACGAGCAGTACTTC
CASSLAGGRFYEQYF
>TRBJ2-7|TRBD2|12|few|TRBV6-2/TRBV6-3
TGTGCCACCCGCGTCGGGGGGTACGAGCAGTACTTC
CATRVGGYEQYF
>TRBJ1-1|NA|14|NA|TRBV5-1
TGCGCCAGCAGCTCCGACACCTTTCTGACTGAAGCTTTCTTT
CASSSDTFLTEAFF
>TRBJ1-4|NA|13|many|TRBV20-1
TGCAGTGCTAGGGAGCCCCAAGAGGAAAAACTGTTTTTT
CSAREPQEEKLFF
>TRBJ2-7|NA|14|NA|TRBV7-2
TGTGCCAGCAGCTCGGGACCGCCTTTAGCCGAGCAGTACTTC
CASSSGPPLAEQYF
>TRBJ1-1|TRBD1|14|NA|TRBV5-4
TGTGCCAGCAGACAGGACAGGGGTAACACTGAAGCTTTCTTT
CASRQDRGNTEAFF
>TRBJ1-5|NA|13|NA|TRBV29-1
TGCAGCGTTGACCAGGGGATGCAAGAGACCCAGCATTTT
CSVDQGMQETQHF
>TRBJ2-5|TRBD2|15|few|TRBV6-5
TGTGCCAGCAGCTTGGGCGGGGGGGAACAAGAGACCCAGTACTTC
CASSLGGGEQETQYF
>TRBJ2-5|TRBD1|16|many|TRBV29-1
TGCAGCGTTAAGTGGTGGTGGGACAGGACCCAAGAGACCCAGTACTTC
CSVKWWWDRTQETQYF
>TRBJ1-2|NA|13|many|TRBV20-1
TGCAGCGCTCGGGGGATCCTTAACTATGGCTACACCTTC
CSARGILNYGYTF
>TRBJ2-7|NA|13|many|TRBV24-1
TGTGCCACCAGTGACTCCGGGACGAATGAGCAGTACTTC
CATSDSGTNEQYF
>TRBJ1-6|NA|14|many|TRBV20-1
TGCAGTGCTAGAGAGTCCCTCGGAGGATCACCCCTCCACTTT
CSARESLGGSPLHF
>TRBJ1-2|TRBD1|14|NA|TRBV24-1
TGTGCCACCAGTGAGACAGGGGGCAGTCGTGGCTACACCTTC
CATSETGGSRGYTF
>TRBJ1-4|TRBD1|17|few|TRBV19
TGTGCCAGTAGTCCTGGGACAGGGGCCCCAACTAATGAAAAACTGTTTTTT
CASSPGTGAPTNEKLFF
>TRBJ1-5|NA|12|NA|TRBV13
TGTGCCAGCAGCTTATTGATGGGGCCCCAGCATTTT
CASSLLMGPQHF
>TRBJ2-6|NA|13|NA|TRBV20-1
TGCAGTGCTATTATGACTGGGGCCAACGTCCTGACTTTC
CSAIMTGANVLTF